Below are 18 T cell receptor beta chains sequenced from a single sample in a study of blood T cell repertoires in COVID-19 (dated by TCRdb to the early 2020s). Library preparation used the immunoSEQ multiplex PCR assay. As stored in TCRdb, this immuneACCESS dataset retains in-frame rearrangements with V and J assigned. A fraction of the clones does not appear; measured against another copy, unresolved V genes explain less than half of the discrepancy, and the remainder lacks a known reason. The sample has approximately 200,000 clones on record, 86% of them singletons. 2.5% to 3.5% of the sample lies in the top ten. Sequencing was performed on peripheral blood. The receptors stem from a young woman with active or convalescent COVID-19.

The V call is TRBV19, the J call TRBJ2-2, with D unclear. The CDR3 covers 13 residues. Germline-derived CDR1 and CDR2 are LNHDA and SQIVND (reference sequence). Trimming removed 1 base from V and 5 bases from J, with 5 bases in between. CDR3 coding DNA: TGTGCCAGTAGTATAGGCAGAACCGGGGAGCTGTTTTTT. This sequence encodes CASSIGRTGELFF.

This chain joins TRBV27 and TRBJ2-7, with 9 positions matching TRBD1. V dropped 7 bases and J dropped 4; count of bases not matched to a gene: 8. The germline gives CDR1 MNHEY, CDR2 SMNVEV (reference sequence). The CDR3 has 14 amino acids. Written as DNA, the CDR3 is TGTGCCAGCACCCCCGGGACAGGGTATTACGAGCAGTACTTC. As protein: CASTPGTGYYEQYF.

This rearrangement joins TRBV6-6 to TRBJ1-6, with 9 bases lining up with TRBD1. Germline CDR1 reads MNHNY; CDR2 reads SVGAGI (reference sequence). This CDR3 contains 16 residues. V shed 5 bases and J 5 bases; nucleotides not matched to a gene: 7. This chain's CDR3 is CASSRDRGVDNSPLHF. DNA for the CDR3: TGTGCCAGCAGTCGAGACAGGGGGGTAGATAATTCACCCCTCCACTTT.

The chain is built from TRBV18 and TRBJ2-1; 8 bases line up with TRBD2. Germline V gene lookup returns CDR1 KGHSH and CDR2 LQKENI. V shed 5 bases and J 0 bases; nucleotides not matched to a gene: 9. The CDR3 consists of 17 residues. CDR3 sequence (DNA): TGTGCCAGCTCATTAACTAGCGGAGGGGGCTCCTACAATGAGCAGTTCTTC. It encodes CASSLTSGGGSYNEQFF. Looking up the rest from reference TRBV18 and TRBJ2-1 gives the full variable domain: NAGVMQNPRHLVRRRGQEARLRCSPMKGHSHVYWYRQLPEEGLKFMVYLQKENIIDESGMPKERFSAEFPKEGPSILRIQQVVRGDSAAYFCASSLTSGGGSYNEQFFGPGTRLTVL.

The chain couples TRBV7-9 to TRBJ1-2, with 9 nucleotides matching TRBD1. The germline V gene encodes CDR1 SEHNR and CDR2 FQNEAQ (reference sequence). The CDR3 has 15 amino acids. Trimming removed 2 bases from V and 4 bases from J; junction bases left unmatched: 5. The CDR3 DNA reads TGTGCCAGCAGCTTAAGCGGACAGGGGATCTATGGCTACACCTTC. Translated, it gives CASSLSGQGIYGYTF.

This clone was picked up one time. This chain connects TRBV27 to TRBJ2-5; 15 nucleotides agree with TRBD2. V trimming: 8 bases; J trimming: 3 bases; junction bases outside the gene matches: 4. Germline CDR1 reads MNHEY; CDR2 reads SMNVEV (reference sequence). There are 15 residues in the CDR3. DNA of the CDR3: TGTGCCAGCTGTGGACTAGCGGGAGGGGAAGAGACCCAGTACTTC. Protein sequence: CASCGLAGGEETQYF.

In its sample, this clone was seen a few times. The rearrangement uses TRBV13 and TRBJ2-7; TRBD2 is a possible D gene (6 bases). V shed 1 base and J shed 0 bases, with 13 bases lying between them. The CDR3 spans 16 residues. Per the germline V gene, CDR1 is PRHDT and CDR2 is FYEKMQ (reference sequence). The CDR3: CASSLVRMGGSYEQYF. DNA for the CDR3: TGTGCCAGCAGCTTAGTCAGGATGGGGGGCTCCTACGAGCAGTACTTC. The whole variable domain, remainder taken from reference TRBV13 and TRBJ2-7, is AAGVIQSPRHLIKEKRETATLKCYPIPRHDTVYWYQQGPGQDPQFLISFYEKMQSDKGSIPDRFSAQQFSDYHSELNMSSLELGDSALYFCASSLVRMGGSYEQYFGPGTRLTVT.

The chain uses TRBV5-1 and TRBJ1-2; the match to TRBD1 covers 9 bases. There are 15 residues in the CDR3. V dropped 0 bases and J dropped 8; count of bases not matched to a gene: 8. Germline assignment: CDR1 SGHRS and CDR2 YFSETQ. This CDR3 is CASSLGTGEDRGYTF. The CDR3 nucleotides read TGCGCCAGCAGCTTGGGGACAGGGGAAGATCGGGGCTACACCTTC.

The CDR3 region is CASSKLAGGSTDTQYF. CDR3 sequence (DNA): TGTGCCAGCAGCAAACTAGCGGGGGGGAGCACAGATACGCAGTATTTT. The chain has TRBV7-9 and TRBJ2-3; 13 bases line up with TRBD2. The CDR3 consists of 16 residues. Germline V gene data show CDR1 as SEHNR and CDR2 as FQNEAQ (reference sequence). With V trimmed by 5 bases and J by 0 bases, 2 bases remained unmatched.

The rearrangement links TRBV30 to TRBJ1-4, with D perhaps matching TRBD1 (5 bases). CDR3 length equals 13 residues. Germline lookup yields CDR1 GTSNPN and CDR2 SVGIG (reference sequence). V lost 3 bases and J 7 bases, leaving 12 bases between the germline ends. The CDR3 region has the DNA TGTGCCTGGAGGCTCGCGGGGACTGAAAAACTGTTTTTT. Amino acids: CAWRLAGTEKLFF. Complete variable domain (other parts from reference TRBV30 and TRBJ1-4): SQTIHQWPATLVQPVGSPLSLECTVEGTSNPNLYWYRQAAGRGLQLLFYSVGIGQISSEVPQNLSASRPQDRQFILSSKKLLLSDSGFYLCAWRLAGTEKLFFGSGTQLSVL.

This chain links TRBV29-1 with TRBJ2-5, with TRBD1 identical over 7 bases. This CDR3 has 13 residues. From germline, CDR1 is SQVTM and CDR2 ANQGSEA. Trimming removed 6 bases from V and 2 bases from J; junction bases left unmatched: 6. The CDR3: CSVRQGTQETQYF. The DNA of the CDR3 is TGCAGCGTCCGACAGGGAACGCAAGAGACCCAGTACTTC.

This clone was observed a handful of times. The V and J genes are TRBV2 and TRBJ1-3; D may be TRBD1 (6 bases). V lost 5 bases and J lost 3, with 11 bases in between. The CDR3 loop spans 14 amino acids. From germline, CDR1 is SNHLY and CDR2 FYNNEI. CDR3 region: CASSWTAGGNTIYF. CDR3 bases: TGTGCCAGCAGTTGGACAGCTGGTGGAAACACCATATATTTT. The full variable domain, in which reference TRBV2 and TRBJ1-3 provide the parts outside the CDR3, is EPEVTQTPSHQVTQMGQEVILRCVPISNHLYFYWYRQILGQKVEFLVSFYNNEISEKSEIFDDQFSVERPDGSNFTLKIRSTKLEDSAMYFCASSWTAGGNTIYFGEGSWLTVV.

The V call is TRBV19, the J call TRBJ2-6, with D perhaps TRBD1 (6 bases). The germline V gene has CDR1 LNHDA and CDR2 SQIVND (reference sequence). This CDR3 spans 15 amino acids. Trimming removed 8 bases at V and 0 bases at J, with 11 bases between. In DNA form, the CDR3 reads TGTGCCAGTCACAGGGTCCCCTCTGGGGCCAACGTCCTGACTTTC. Translation: CASHRVPSGANVLTF.

CDR3 nucleotides: TGTGCCAGCAGCTCGGACAGGGATAGCAATCAGCCCCAGCATTTT. Its protein is CASSSDRDSNQPQHF. The chain has TRBV7-9 and TRBJ1-5; 8 nucleotides align to TRBD1. The CDR3 is 15 amino acids. Germline lookup yields CDR1 SEHNR and CDR2 FQNEAQ (reference sequence). After removal of 4 bases from V and 0 bases from J, the junction contained 2 bases not matched to a gene.

The CDR3: CASSPTTGTGGSTDTQYF. The CDR3 coding sequence is TGCGCCAGCAGTCCGACTACCGGGACAGGGGGAAGCACAGATACGCAGTATTTT. The rearrangement uses TRBV10-1 and TRBJ2-3, with 11 bases lining up with TRBD1. Germline loops: CDR1 WNHNN, CDR2 SYGVQD (reference sequence). The CDR3 is 18 residues long. V shed 5 bases, J shed 0 bases, and the junction held 10 bases outside the gene matches.

The chain couples TRBV3-1 (or the pseudogene TRBV3-2) to TRBJ1-3; D is ambiguous. This CDR3 has 15 residues. With 5 bases removed from V and 0 bases from J, the gap between germline ends came to 11 bases. In germline, CDR1 is LGHDT, CDR2 YNNKEL (reference sequence). The CDR3: CASSARLSSGNTIYF. CDR3 DNA: TGTGCCAGCAGCGCGCGACTCAGCTCTGGAAACACCATATATTTT.

This clone was recorded once. V gene TRBV30 combines with J gene TRBJ1-5; no clear D gene. V gave up 0 bases and J gave up 9 bases, with 9 bases separating them. Germline-derived CDR1 and CDR2 are GTSNPN and SVGIG (reference sequence). The CDR3 has 12 amino acids. CDR3 DNA sequence: TGTGCCTGGAGTGTACGGCGGGGGCCCCAGCATTTT. Encoded protein: CAWSVRRGPQHF.

V usage is TRBV5-5 and J usage is TRBJ2-7, with TRBD1 matching over 9 bases. Germline-derived CDR1 and CDR2 are SGHKS and YYEKEE (reference sequence). With V trimmed by 5 bases and J by 3 bases, 9 bases remained unmatched. The CDR3 runs to 15 residues. The CDR3 nucleotides read TGTGCCAGCAGTTTGACAGGGGGAGAATACTACGAGCAGTACTTC. This translates into CASSLTGGEYYEQYF.